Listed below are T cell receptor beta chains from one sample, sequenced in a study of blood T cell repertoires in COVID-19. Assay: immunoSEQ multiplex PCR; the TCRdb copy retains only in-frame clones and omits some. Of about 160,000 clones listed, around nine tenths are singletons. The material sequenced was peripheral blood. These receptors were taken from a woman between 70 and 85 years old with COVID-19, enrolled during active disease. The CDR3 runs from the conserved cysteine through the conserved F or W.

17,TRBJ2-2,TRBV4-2,CASSFRTSGGDTGELFF
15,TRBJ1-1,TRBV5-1,CASSFGAGSSTEAFF
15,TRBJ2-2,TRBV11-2,CASSLVALNTGELFF
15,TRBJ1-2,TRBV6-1,CASSEGGQPNYGYTF
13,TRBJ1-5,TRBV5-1,CASSSSGGQPQHF
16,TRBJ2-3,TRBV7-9,CASSITGTSGTDTQYF
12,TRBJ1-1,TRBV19,CASRWLNTEAFF
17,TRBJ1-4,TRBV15,CATSRDRAGGTNEKLFF
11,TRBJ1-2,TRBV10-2,CASSESTRCKW
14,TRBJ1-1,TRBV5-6,CASSSYLTAYEAFF
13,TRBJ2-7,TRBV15,CATSKDRPDEQYF
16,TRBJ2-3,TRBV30,CAWSVGRDASTDTQYF
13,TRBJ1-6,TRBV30,CAWSEQGTSPLHF
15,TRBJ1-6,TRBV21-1,CASRGASGLNSPLHF
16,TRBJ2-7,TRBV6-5,CASSYSGTSGAYEQYF
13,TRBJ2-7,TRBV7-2,CASSLTGSGEQYF
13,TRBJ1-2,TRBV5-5,CASSQQGDYGYTF
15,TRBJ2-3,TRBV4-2,CASSPPDSEEDTQYF
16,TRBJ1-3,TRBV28,CASSPPTVSSGNTIYF
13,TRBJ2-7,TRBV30,CAWRGQQNYEQYF
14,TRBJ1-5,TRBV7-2,CASSFTGGDQPQHF
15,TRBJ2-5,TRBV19,CASSRTSGAQETQYF
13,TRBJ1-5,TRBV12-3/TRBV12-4,CASSLRDYQPQHF
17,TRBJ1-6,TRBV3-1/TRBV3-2,CASSQLLSGTHNSPLHF
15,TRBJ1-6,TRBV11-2,CASSFAGLYNSPLHF
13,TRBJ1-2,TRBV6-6,CATEPTGSYGYTF
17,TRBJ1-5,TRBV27,CASSLSRVGGSNQPQHF
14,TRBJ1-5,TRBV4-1,CASSPGQSDQPQHF
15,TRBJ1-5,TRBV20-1,CSAIETGGRNQPQHF
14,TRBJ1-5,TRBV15,CATSRDLGPQPQHF
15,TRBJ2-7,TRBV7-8,CASSLAPHGGGEQYF
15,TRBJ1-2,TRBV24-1,CATSDSGTGDYGYTF
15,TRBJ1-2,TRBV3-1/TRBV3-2,CASSPRDRGNYGYTF
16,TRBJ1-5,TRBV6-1,CASSEPLFRRHQPQHF
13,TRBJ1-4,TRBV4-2,CASSRGRNEKLFF
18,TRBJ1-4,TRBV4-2,CASSQYRDRAMTNEKLFF
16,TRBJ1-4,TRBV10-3,CAISDRGISTNEKLFF
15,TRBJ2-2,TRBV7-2,CASSLGYSSVWELFF
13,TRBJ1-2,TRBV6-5,CASSYAGNYGYTF
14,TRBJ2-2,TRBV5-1,CASSSGQTSGELFF
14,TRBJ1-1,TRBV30,CAWSTAGIHTEAFF
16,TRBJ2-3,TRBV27,CASSFHYGGPTDTQYF
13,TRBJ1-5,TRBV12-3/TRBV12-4,CASSLTGKYPQHF
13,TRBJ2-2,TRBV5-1,CASSNPSTGELFF
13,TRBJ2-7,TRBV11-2,CASSRERGYEQYF
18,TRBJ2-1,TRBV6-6,CASSRQGASSGAYNEQFF
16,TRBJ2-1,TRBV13,CASSLGTSFTYNEQFF